One and the same sample provided the 3 T cell receptor beta chains below, sequenced in a study of T cell responses to AZD1222 COVID-19 vaccine. The protocol was immunoSEQ multiplex PCR, while the TCRdb copy is restricted to in-frame clones and leaves out a portion. Seen here are under 100,000 clones, more than 70% observed once, and the top ten hold about 5.4%. The sample here was peripheral blood, taken 28 days after the second AZD1222 dose. Receptors were obtained from an adult who received the AZD1222 COVID-19 vaccine.

CDR3 loop: CSGRGGYEQYF. The DNA for the CDR3 is TGCAGTGGGCGGGGAGGCTACGAGCAGTACTTC. The V gene is TRBV20-1, the J gene TRBJ2-7, with D maybe TRBD2 (6 bases). This CDR3 spans 11 amino acids. V lost 7 bases, J lost 3 bases, and 10 bases lay in between. Germline CDR1 reads DFQATT; CDR2 reads SNEGSKA (reference sequence).

This clone was seen a single time. The gene calls are TRBV7-8 and TRBJ2-2; 10 nucleotides match TRBD1. Germline V gene data show CDR1 as SGHVS and CDR2 as FQNEAQ. This CDR3 is 15 amino acids long. Trimming at V came to 5 bases and at J to 5 bases, leaving 5 bases not matched to a gene. The DNA for the CDR3 is TGTGCCAGCAGCATAGGGGGACAGGGGACCGGGGAGCTGTTTTTT. Its protein is CASSIGGQGTGELFF.

This clone is a singleton in its sample. The J gene is TRBJ1-2, the V gene TRBV19, with D tentatively TRBD1 (5 bases). Trimming took off 4 bases at V and 6 bases at J, with 12 bases between the two ends. Germline V gene sequence: CDR1 LNHDA, CDR2 SQIVND (reference sequence). This CDR3 contains 13 residues. The CDR3 DNA reads as TGTGCCAGTAGTACAGGGAATCTAGATGGCTACACCTTC. Amino acid sequence: CASSTGNLDGYTF.